This TCR beta chain was found in a study of T cells in localized non-small cell lung cancer (dated by TCRdb to 2018 to 2021). Study-wide context: T cell repertoires of a few hundred early-stage NSCLC patients were analyzed, with tumors being compared against uninvolved tumor-adjacent lungs. The cohort was made up of 236 treatment-naive NSCLC patients whose localized lung tumors had been resected. NSCLC patients had a mean age of approximately 66 years, and around 130 were male and about 98 female. The research as a whole found: Longer overall survival was associated with higher blood T cell density, whereas shorter survival was associated with higher adjacent-lung clonality. Because the study design was exploratory, TCR variables were selected using unadjusted p-values without false-discovery rate correction. Uninvolved tumor-adjacent lung showed the highest T cell clonality, higher than tumor, which suggests more focused antigenic responses in the adjacent lung. A median of roughly 60 of the top 100 tumor clones turned up in the paired uninvolved adjacent lung, and roughly 28 of those clones also ranked among the top 100 of that same adjacent lung. Because multi-region sequencing of the tumors was not done, intratumor heterogeneity could not be ruled out.

At diagnosis, tumor, uninvolved tumor-adjacent lung and peripheral blood were collected and then preserved as a mix of FFPE and fresh-frozen material. This clone is considered medium-sized (0.01 to 0.1%). It lacks a known antigen. Per-nucleotide qualities are absent, and no much larger clonotype sits a single base away. The immunoSEQ Assay was used to sequence TCR beta CDR3 regions from DNA. As for how the authors treated the data: To compute T cell density, TCR beta template counts were normalized to usable DNA, which was estimated by amplifying housekeeping genes. Using the preseqR package, richness was estimated by extrapolating to 120,000 templates for tissue samples and 400,000 templates for PBMC samples. Clonality was defined by subtracting Pielou's evenness from one. Differential abundance testing on productive amino-acid clonotypes, with a minimum total count of 5 and an alpha of 0.1, was used to identify tissue-enriched TCRs. The Jaccard Index and the Morisita Overlap Index were used to measure repertoire overlap between compartments. GLIPH grouped TCR beta CDR3s together with public tetramer-defined viral CDR3s, and a viral motif had to include at least three viral sequences and also show V-gene enrichment. The immuneACCESS repertoire file appears here via TCRdb, limited to in-frame rearrangements. These files lack a portion of the clones; in checked studies, under half of the deficit traces to unresolved V genes, and the cause of the others is not known. D and trimming come from the DNA, and the V and J calls and clone size come from that table. A total of 2,000 to 2,500 clones appear in this sample, 21% of them only once. The ten top clones hold roughly 12% of the sample.

Taken from cysteine to phenylalanine, the CDR3 has 15 residues. Only the CDR3 DNA is retained, 45 bases long and in frame from the first base. Compared with germline, V lacks 2 bases and J lacks 4 bases; bases without a gene match: 4. The germline V gene sets CDR1 to SGHNT and CDR2 to YENEEA. The sequences come from lung tumor tissue, collected before any cancer treatment. The rearrangement joined TRBV11-3 to TRBJ2-2, with 7 central nucleotides matching TRBD1. The sequence derives from a man aged 35 to 69 with stage I lung adenocarcinoma. Here is the DNA: TGTGCCAGCAGCTTAAGTCGGGACAGCACCGGGGAGCTGTTTTTT. Its translation reads: CASSLSRDSTGELFF.